This T cell receptor (beta chain) was sequenced during a study of monozygotic twins with inflammatory bowel disease. Points from the study as a whole: It was observed that concordant and discordant twins did not differ in repertoire similarity, possibly given limited power. Clonotype overlap with others was lower in IBD patients than in healthy twins, a difference that was greatest with disease activity. Twins with IBD were found to have lower TCRbeta diversity (inverse Simpson) than healthy co-twins.

This CDR3 has 14 residues. Looked up from germline, CDR1 is LGHDT and CDR2 is YNNKEL (reference sequence). A remark on this clonotype: What it binds is unknown.

A 6-nucleotide sample barcode was carried by the UMIs, which template switching added. TCRdb re-called the 5' RACE reads; every CDR3 protein appears as one record, without DNA. Its clone listing holds over 150,000 distinct CDR3 sequences. Sequenced material: blood. The TCR sequence derives from a human donor with ulcerative colitis or Crohn's disease, or a healthy co-twin of an affected twin (not recorded which). The rearrangement uses TRBV3-1 and TRBJ1-5; TCRdb's D gene call, TRBD1, goes unchecked for lack of DNA. CDR3 region: CASSQGTKNQPQHF.